A single sample is the source of the 27 T cell receptor beta chains below, sequenced in a study of identical twins (dated by TCRdb to 2016 to 2017). The library was produced with 5' RACE. Sequencer: Illumina HiSeq 2000. The public reads were quality trimmed at Q25 with fastp and then assembled into clones with MiXCR by TCRdb, keeping productive beta chains. Each record represents a unique CDR3 protein, reported with the most common genes and DNA among its rows. The sample table lists approximately 1.8 million distinct CDR3 sequences, around a third of them with a count of one. The leading ten clones occupy approximately 0.29% of the sample. The specimen was cord blood. These receptors came from a newborn girl in good health.

This clonotype was observed a few times. The gene calls are TRBV19 and TRBJ1-2, with D perhaps matching TRBD1 (5 bases). Deletions cut 7 bases from V and 4 bases from J, with 13 bases between. The germline gives CDR1 LNHDA, CDR2 SQIVND (reference sequence). CDR3 length equals 13 residues. This CDR3 is CASTLGLFYGYTF. The CDR3 bases are TGTGCCAGTACACTGGGACTCTTCTATGGCTACACCTTC.

This clonotype was seen a few times. This chain uses TRBV20-1 with TRBJ2-5; maybe TRBD1 (6 bases). Germline assignment: CDR1 DFQATT and CDR2 SNEGSKA (reference sequence). The CDR3 is 13 amino acids. V was cut by 7 bases and J by 0 bases, with 12 bases left in between. The CDR3 DNA reads as TGCAGTGTTTTGGGGGCCCACCAAGAGACCCAGTACTTC. This sequence encodes CSVLGAHQETQYF.

The chain uses TRBV2 and TRBJ1-2; no firm D call. Looked up from germline, CDR1 is SNHLY and CDR2 is FYNNEI. The CDR3 extends over 14 amino acids. The V gene lost 1 base and the J gene lost 4 bases, with 10 bases spanning the gap. The CDR3 region is CASSEGAEFYGYTF. CDR3 DNA: TGTGCCAGCAGTGAAGGGGCGGAGTTCTATGGCTACACCTTC.

The J gene is TRBJ1-1, the V gene TRBV7-9; D is possibly TRBD1 (6 bases). Germline V gives CDR1 SEHNR, CDR2 FQNEAQ (reference sequence). Trimming left V 5 bases short and J 3 bases short, with 16 bases between. This CDR3 is built from 15 residues. As DNA, the CDR3 is TGTGCCAGCAGCCCCGGGGGGGCGCCTTACACTGAAGCTTTCTTT. This sequence encodes CASSPGGAPYTEAFF.

The table lists this clonotype with a few counts. The rearrangement uses TRBV3-1 and TRBJ2-7; no definite D call. The CDR3 spans 15 residues. Trimming left V 0 bases short and J 0 bases short, with 9 bases between. The germline V gene encodes CDR1 LGHDT and CDR2 YNNKEL (reference sequence). CDR3 residues: CASSQDRDTSYEQYF. In DNA form, the CDR3 reads TGTGCCAGCAGCCAAGACCGTGACACCTCCTACGAGCAGTACTTC.

The sample holds a few counts of this clonotype. The rearrangement links TRBV12-3 or TRBV12-4 to TRBJ2-4; D is possibly TRBD2 (6 bases). This CDR3 has 16 residues. Trimming left V 5 bases short and J 1 base short, with 15 bases between. The CDR3 loop reads CASSPFRELAKNIQYF. CDR3 DNA: TGTGCCAGCAGTCCCTTCCGGGAGCTGGCCAAAAACATTCAGTACTTC.

V usage is TRBV20-1 and J usage is TRBJ2-2, with 12 bases matching TRBD1. Germline values: CDR1 DFQATT, CDR2 SNEGSKA (reference sequence). V was clipped by 5 bases and J by 7 bases; unmatched bases: 5. The CDR3 sequence is 14 residues long. The CDR3 region is CSARDRGRVGELFF. CDR3 in DNA: TGCAGTGCTCGGGACAGGGGGCGGGTCGGGGAGCTGTTTTTT.

This CDR3 is CASSLVGDPYNEQFF. The CDR3 bases are TGCGCCAGCAGCTTGGTGGGCGACCCCTACAATGAGCAGTTCTTC. The genes are TRBV5-1 and TRBJ2-1; no definite D call. V was cut by 0 bases and J by 2 bases, with 9 bases left in between. The germline CDR1 and CDR2 sequences are SGHRS and YFSETQ. This CDR3 region has 15 residues.

There are many counts of this clonotype. This sequence joins TRBV27 and TRBJ2-1, with 14 nucleotides matching TRBD2. This CDR3 has 16 residues. Germline V gives CDR1 MNHEY, CDR2 SMNVEV (reference sequence). V lost 6 bases to trimming and J lost 2 bases; unmatched junction nucleotides: 3. The CDR3, as DNA: TGTGCCAGCAGCCGGGGACTAGCGGGAGCCTACAATGAGCAGTTCTTC. Its translation is CASSRGLAGAYNEQFF.

Ten or more counts support this clonotype. The J gene is TRBJ1-5, the V gene TRBV25-1; D is perhaps TRBD1 (6 bases). This CDR3 is 15 amino acids long. CDR1 is MGHDK, CDR2 SYGVNS, per germline. V was pared by 3 bases and J by 3 bases, with 12 bases between. The CDR3 DNA reads TGTGCCAGCAGTGAGTTTGGGGGCGACAATCAGCCCCAGCATTTT. It yields the protein CASSEFGGDNQPQHF.

The chain uses TRBV4-2 and TRBJ1-4, with D possibly TRBD1 on 5 matching bases. Trimming took 3 bases from V and 4 from J, leaving 15 bases between them. Germline V lookup: CDR1 LGHNA, CDR2 YNFKEQ. The CDR3 is 16 amino acids. The CDR3 region is CASSHPGTAFNEKLFF. The DNA of the CDR3 is TGTGCCAGCAGCCACCCCGGGACTGCCTTTAATGAAAAACTGTTTTTT.

This clonotype was observed a single time. The chain combines TRBV11-2 with TRBJ1-1; D is undetermined. V dropped 8 bases and J dropped 0 bases, with 7 bases sitting between them. CDR1 and CDR2 from the germline V gene are SGHAT and FQNNGV. The CDR3 runs to 12 residues. The CDR3 loop reads CASGHMNTEAFF. The CDR3 region has the DNA TGTGCCAGCGGCCATATGAACACTGAAGCTTTCTTT.

A few counts support this clonotype. The chain recombines TRBV12-3 or TRBV12-4 with TRBJ1-1; 7 bases map to TRBD1. The ends lost 5 bases at V and 4 bases at J; junction bases unmatched: 7. The CDR3 length is 14 residues. This CDR3 reads CASSPWTGGTEAFF. CDR3 coding DNA: TGTGCCAGCAGTCCGTGGACAGGAGGCACTGAAGCTTTCTTT.

In its sample, this clonotype was seen a few times. This CDR3 reads CASSHQSTSGRGKEQYF. CDR3 bases: TGTGCCAGCAGTCACCAGAGCACTAGCGGGAGAGGTAAAGAGCAGTACTTC. The genes are TRBV6-5 and TRBJ2-5, with 11 bases identical to TRBD2. CDR1 and CDR2 (germline): MNHEY, SVGAGI. V was pared by 5 bases and J by 11 bases, with 19 bases of the junction left unmatched. This CDR3 has 17 amino acids.

The chain is built from TRBV6-6 and TRBJ2-5, with D tentatively TRBD2 (6 bases). The J call may be faulty, since TRBJ2-7 better matches the DNA end. Germline V gene data show CDR1 as MNHNY and CDR2 as SVGAGI (reference sequence). The CDR3 is 16 residues long. In nucleotides, the CDR3 is TGTGCCAGCAGTTACGGGGGGATGAATTCTTTGGACGAGCAGTACTTC. Translation: CASSYGGMNSLDEQYF.

This clonotype was recorded a few times. The chain uses TRBV12-3 or TRBV12-4 and TRBJ2-7; TRBD1 aligns across 9 bases. The CDR3 runs to 14 residues. V gave up 5 bases and J gave up 0 bases; unmatched junction bases: 2. The CDR3 DNA is TGTGCCAGCAGTGACAGGGGGTTCTCCTACGAGCAGTACTTC. Protein product: CASSDRGFSYEQYF.

The genes are TRBV4-1 and TRBJ2-1, with D perhaps matching TRBD1 or TRBD2 (5 bases each). Germline V lookup: CDR1 MGHRA, CDR2 YSYEKL. The CDR3 loop spans 16 amino acids. The V end was cut by 0 bases, the J end by 6 bases, with 15 bases between. The CDR3 protein is CASSQDYGAATNEQFF. In DNA, the CDR3 is TGCGCCAGCAGCCAAGATTACGGGGCTGCTACCAATGAGCAGTTCTTC.

This clonotype was recorded at least ten times. The chain uses TRBV3-1 and TRBJ2-7, with a weak D call TRBD2 (5 bases). The CDR3 sequence is 16 residues long. The V gene lost 2 bases and the J gene lost 3 bases, with 17 bases spanning the gap. Germline V gene lookup returns CDR1 LGHDT and CDR2 YNNKEL (reference sequence). As DNA, the CDR3 is TGTGCCAGCAGCCAATCGTACGGGAAGAATGTCTACGAGCAGTACTTC. Encoded protein: CASSQSYGKNVYEQYF.

A few counts support this clonotype. The V gene is TRBV12-3 or TRBV12-4, the J gene TRBJ2-1, with TRBD1 identical over 7 bases. V trimming: 6 bases; J trimming: 3 bases; junction bases outside the gene matches: 8. The CDR3 contains 15 residues. CDR3 sequence reads: CASRRQGPLYNEQFF. In nucleotides, the CDR3 is TGTGCCAGCAGGAGACAGGGCCCCCTCTACAATGAGCAGTTCTTC.

This rearrangement joins TRBV7-9 to TRBJ2-1, with TRBD2 identical over 14 bases. Per the germline V gene, CDR1 is SEHNR and CDR2 is FQNEAQ (reference sequence). The CDR3 runs 17 residues. V lost 5 bases and J lost 5; bases outside the gene matches: 8. The CDR3 spells CASSLGTSGSTDNEQFF. The CDR3 DNA reads as TGTGCCAGCAGCCTGGGGACTAGCGGGAGTACAGACAATGAGCAGTTCTTC.

A few counts support this clonotype. The V gene is TRBV6-5, the J gene TRBJ2-1; TRBD2 matches 8 bases. Germline CDR1 and CDR2: MNHEY and SVGAGI. This CDR3 spans 15 amino acids. The V segment lost 2 bases and the J segment 6 bases; nucleotides outside the gene matches: 6. For the CDR3, the DNA is TGTGCCAGCAGTTACCGCAAAAGCGGGAGCAATGAGCAGTTCTTC. This codes for CASSYRKSGSNEQFF.

This clonotype was counted only a few times. The genes are TRBV7-9 and TRBJ2-2; no reliable D call. The CDR3 spans 12 residues. Per germline, CDR1 SEHNR and CDR2 FQNEAQ (reference sequence). The CDR3 DNA reads TGTGCTACTCTAGAGAACACCGGGGAGCTGTTTTTT. This translates into CATLENTGELFF.

This rearrangement joins TRBV7-9 to TRBJ2-5; a possible D gene is TRBD2 (6 bases). Germline CDR1 SEHNR, CDR2 FQNEAQ (reference sequence). Trimming cost V 0 bases and J 7 bases, with 12 bases left between them. This CDR3 has 14 residues. CDR3 residues: CASSLAEGMGTQYF. CDR3 sequence (DNA): TGTGCCAGCAGCTTAGCGGAGGGGATGGGGACCCAGTACTTC.

The chain uses TRBV10-3 and TRBJ2-4, with a possible D match to TRBD1 (5 bases). The J call is uncertain, as TRBJ2-7 better fits the DNA end. The germline V gene encodes CDR1 ENHRY and CDR2 SYGVKD. The CDR3 totals 14 residues. The DNA for the CDR3 is TGTGCCATCAGGATGGGGCTAGAAAACTACGAGCAGTACTTC. This gives the protein CAIRMGLENYEQYF.

The rearrangement uses TRBV2 and TRBJ2-1, with 10 bases matching TRBD1. V was pared by 7 bases and J by 7 bases, with 10 bases of the junction left unmatched. CDR1 SNHLY and CDR2 FYNNEI come from the germline V gene. This CDR3 has 15 residues. DNA of the CDR3: TGTGCCAGCAATGCTCGGGACAGGGGTCGAAATGAGCAGTTCTTC. This sequence encodes CASNARDRGRNEQFF.

The V call is TRBV6-1, the J call TRBJ1-5; D is ambiguous. The CDR3 is 13 amino acids. From germline, CDR1 is MNHNS and CDR2 SASEGT. Deletions cut 2 bases from V and 7 bases from J, with 9 bases between. CDR3 residues: CASSEQQRQPQHF. In nucleotides, the CDR3 is TGTGCCAGCAGTGAACAACAGAGACAGCCCCAGCATTTT.

This clonotype was seen only a few times. In nucleotides, the CDR3 is TGCAGTGCCCACGAGGCGCAGAAGGGAAAACTGTTTTTT. Translated, it gives CSAHEAQKGKLFF. This rearrangement joins TRBV20-1 to TRBJ1-4; D is unresolved. Trimming pared 6 bases from V and 10 bases from J, leaving 18 bases between. Germline V lookup: CDR1 DFQATT, CDR2 SNEGSKA (reference sequence). The CDR3 spans 13 residues.